Below, 31 T cell receptor beta chains from the same sample are listed, as sequenced in a study of T cells in Graves' hyperthyroidism and ophthalmopathy. Amplification yielded TCR beta CDR3 regions, with RNA transcripts as the source. The TCR CDR3 was amplified in a first-round RT-PCR using the HTBI primer set. From the multiplex PCR reads, TCRdb called clonotypes with MiXCR, one entry per CDR3 protein. The table lists hundreds of thousands of distinct CDR3 sequences, around a quarter of them singletons, with about 10% in the top ten. Specimen: blood. These receptors were collected from a woman in her thirties with Graves' ophthalmopathy.

In regard to this clonotype: At one of its ends the junction is not consistent with the germline gene, which may arise from a read error. The chain recombines TRBV2 with TRBJ1-2; D is unclear. The germline CDR1 and CDR2 sequences are SNHLY and FYNNEI. The CDR3 has 13 amino acids. Written as DNA, the CDR3 is TGTGCCAGCACCGCAGCAGGAGACTATGGTTACACCTTC. This translates into CASTAAGDYGYTF.

Concerning this clonotype itself: At one end the junction does not follow the germline gene, possibly because of a read error. The rearrangement joins TRBV4-1 to TRBJ1-5; D not certain. CDR1 and CDR2 (germline): MGHRA, YSYEKL. The CDR3 runs 15 residues. The CDR3, as DNA: TGCGCCAGCAGCCTGGGCCGGGCGGTCAATCAGCCCCATCATTTT. Translated, it gives CASSLGRAVNQPHHF.

This chain links TRBV28 with TRBJ1-4; D remains unclear. This CDR3 is 11 amino acids long. Germline V CDR1 and CDR2: MDHEN, SYDVKM. Trimming took off 2 bases at V and 5 bases at J, with 0 bases between the two ends. CDR3 nucleotide sequence: TGTGCCAGCAGTTTAAATGAAAAACTGTTTTTT. Translation gives CASSLNEKLFF.

The rearrangement uses TRBV28 and TRBJ2-7, with D perhaps TRBD2 (5 bases). V was cut by 5 bases and J by 7 bases, with 9 bases left in between. The CDR3 sequence is 11 residues long. From germline, CDR1 is MDHEN and CDR2 SYDVKM. The CDR3 DNA reads as TGTGCCAGCAGTCCCCGAGGGGAGCAGTACTTC. Protein product: CASSPRGEQYF.

This clonotype was seen a handful of times. The chain has TRBV19 and TRBJ2-5, with D possibly TRBD1 on 5 matching bases. Between the trimmed V and J ends, which lost 5 bases and 3 bases, there was a span of 10 bases. This CDR3 is built from 13 residues. Looked up from germline, CDR1 is LNHDA and CDR2 is SQIVND (reference sequence). CDR3 loop: CASSPQTEETQYF. DNA of the CDR3: TGTGCCAGTAGTCCCCAGACAGAAGAGACCCAGTACTTC.

Many counts were recorded for this clonotype. The V call is TRBV11-2, the J call TRBJ1-2, with D perhaps TRBD1 (6 bases). This CDR3 is 17 amino acids long. Germline V CDR1 and CDR2: SGHAT, FQNNGV. Trimming took 1 base from V and 4 from J, leaving 19 bases between them. In nucleotides, the CDR3 is TGTGCCAGCAGCTTAGGACTACGGGGGGGCGGACCCTATGGCTACACCTTC. It is translated as CASSLGLRGGGPYGYTF.

J is TRBJ2-7 and V is TRBV6-2 or TRBV6-3, with D unresolved. V lost 5 bases to trimming and J lost 2 bases, with 7 bases between them. The CDR3 is made up of 12 amino acids. Germline V gene data show CDR1 as MNHEY and CDR2 as SVGEGT. CDR3 in amino acids: CASSQFPYEQYF. The CDR3 DNA reads as TGTGCCAGCAGTCAATTCCCCTACGAGCAGTACTTC.

This clonotype was found many times. Here the CDR3 DNA reads TGCAGCGTTGGCCGCCCGCAACCCACGTATGGCTACACCTTC. Its translation is CSVGRPQPTYGYTF. J is TRBJ1-2 and V is TRBV29-1; D gene uncertain. Per germline, CDR1 SQVTM and CDR2 ANQGSEA. The V gene lost 4 bases and the J gene lost 5 bases, with 17 bases spanning the gap. CDR3 length equals 14 residues.

This clonotype has ten or more counts. The chain is built from TRBV20-1 and TRBJ1-1, with D unclear. The germline CDR1 and CDR2 sequences are DFQATT and SNEGSKA (reference sequence). With 2 bases removed from V and 1 base from J, the gap between germline ends came to 5 bases. The CDR3 is 12 amino acids. CDR3 DNA: TGCAGTGCTAGACCAGCGAACACTGAAGCTTTCTTT. Translating it yields CSARPANTEAFF.

In its sample, this clonotype was seen many times. The chain is built from TRBV11-2 and TRBJ2-5; 7 bases fit TRBD2. Looked up from germline, CDR1 is SGHAT and CDR2 is FQNNGV. Trimming cost V 6 bases and J 3 bases; bases outside gene matches: 4. The CDR3 consists of 13 residues. CDR3 nucleotide sequence: TGTGCCAGCAGTGGTCTAGCGGAAGAGACCCAGTACTTC. Protein sequence: CASSGLAEETQYF.

This clonotype was detected many times. The chain carries TRBV12-3 or TRBV12-4 and TRBJ1-2, with a tentative D call TRBD1 (5 bases). The CDR3 consists of 12 residues. Trimming cost V 5 bases and J 5 bases, with 9 bases left between them. The chain's CDR3 is CASSTSGYGYTF. CDR3 bases: TGTGCCAGCAGTACCTCAGGGTATGGCTACACCTTC.

This rearrangement joins TRBV6-1 to TRBJ1-2, with 7 bases matching TRBD1. Germline-derived CDR1 and CDR2 are MNHNS and SASEGT. V shed 1 base, J shed 5 bases, and the junction held 4 bases outside the gene matches. The CDR3 length is 14 residues. The CDR3 region has the DNA TGTGCCAGCAGTGAAGGGAGGGGGCGGTATGGCTACACCTTC. Amino acids: CASSEGRGRYGYTF.

V is TRBV12-3 or TRBV12-4 and J is TRBJ1-5; D is undetermined. The V and J ends lost 1 base and 2 bases respectively, with 9 bases between them. The CDR3 contains 15 residues. In nucleotides, the CDR3 is TGTGCCAGCAGTTTAGGTTGGGGAGGCAATCAGCCCCAGCATTTT. It yields the protein CASSLGWGGNQPQHF.

The CDR3 protein is CASSLPRGGFKNIQYF. Written as DNA, the CDR3 is TGTGCCAGCTCCCTCCCTCGAGGGGGATTCAAAAACATTCAGTACTTC. This rearrangement joins TRBV28 to TRBJ2-4; a possible D gene is TRBD1 (6 bases). This CDR3 has 16 residues. V was cut by 8 bases and J by 3 bases, with 20 bases left in between. CDR1 and CDR2 from the germline V gene are MDHEN and SYDVKM.

In this sample, this clonotype turned up many times. The chain links TRBV27 to TRBJ1-5, with 7 bases matching TRBD1. V shed 5 bases and J 0 bases; nucleotides not matched to a gene: 10. CDR1 is MNHEY and CDR2 is SMNVEV in the germline V gene (reference sequence). This CDR3 region has 17 residues. The CDR3 DNA reads as TGTGCCAGCAGTAATATCGGGGACAGTCTTAGCAATCAGCCCCAGCATTTT. Encoded protein: CASSNIGDSLSNQPQHF.

This clonotype was recorded many times. The CDR3: CASSSRTGLAGYTF. CDR3 in DNA: TGTGCCAGCAGCTCGAGGACAGGTCTGGCTGGCTACACCTTC. This chain links TRBV7-2 with TRBJ1-2, with 7 bases aligning to TRBD1. This CDR3 spans 14 amino acids. The germline V gene has CDR1 SGHTA and CDR2 FQGNSA. Trimming removed 4 bases from V and 7 bases from J; junction bases left unmatched: 9.

This clonotype was recorded many times. V usage is TRBV12-3 or TRBV12-4 and J usage is TRBJ1-1; D may be TRBD1 (5 bases). The V end was cut by 7 bases, the J end by 2 bases, with 14 bases between. This CDR3 region has 14 residues. CDR3 in DNA: TGTGCCAGCAACTCCTGGGGGGGTAACACTGAAGCTTTCTTT. Encoded protein: CASNSWGGNTEAFF.

This clonotype has at least ten counts. The CDR3 bases are TGTGCCAGCAGTTTCAGCCTAGTAGACCCCATGAAGGAGCAGTACTTC. Its translation is CASSFSLVDPMKEQYF. This rearrangement joins TRBV27 to TRBJ2-7; D uncertain. Trimming took 3 bases from V and 7 from J, leaving 22 bases between them. Per the germline V gene, CDR1 is MNHEY and CDR2 is SMNVEV (reference sequence). The CDR3 runs 16 residues.

This clonotype occurred a few times. The chain is built from TRBV9 and TRBJ2-2, with D perhaps assigned TRBD1 or TRBD2 (5 bases each). In germline, CDR1 is SGDLS, CDR2 YYNGEE. The CDR3 covers 14 residues. Deletions cut 0 bases from V and 6 bases from J, with 9 bases between. CDR3: CASSVDGGSGELFF. As DNA, the CDR3 is TGTGCCAGCAGCGTAGATGGGGGATCCGGGGAGCTGTTTTTT.

This clonotype has at least ten counts. The chain combines TRBV6-1 with TRBJ1-1; D may be TRBD1 (6 bases). The ends were cut back, 6 bases at V and 3 bases at J, with 14 bases in the middle. This CDR3 comprises 14 residues. Germline loops: CDR1 MNHNS, CDR2 SASEGT. The CDR3 protein is CASRRQVTYTEAFF. CDR3 sequence (DNA): TGTGCCAGCAGAAGACAGGTTACTTACACTGAAGCTTTCTTT.

V is TRBV7-2 and J is TRBJ2-7, with D maybe TRBD1 (5 bases). Trimming took 5 bases from V and 6 from J, leaving 14 bases between them. Germline values: CDR1 SGHTA, CDR2 FQGNSA. The CDR3 has 13 amino acids. CDR3 sequence reads: CASSTRQQGEQYF. The CDR3 nucleotides are TGTGCCAGCAGCACCCGACAGCAAGGCGAGCAGTACTTC.

This sequence joins TRBV10-3 and TRBJ2-5; D might be TRBD1 or TRBD2, each matching 6 bases. Between the trimmed V and J ends, which lost 4 bases and 4 bases, there was a span of 10 bases. Germline CDR1 reads ENHRY; CDR2 reads SYGVKD. The CDR3 loop spans 13 amino acids. CDR3 residues: CAISVGGRETQYF. The DNA of the CDR3 is TGTGCCATCAGTGTAGGGGGGCGAGAGACCCAGTACTTC.

This clonotype was detected many times. The gene calls are TRBV12-5 and TRBJ1-1, with D possibly being TRBD1 (5 bases). This CDR3 is built from 13 residues. Germline values: CDR1 LGHNT, CDR2 FRNRAP. V was clipped by 3 bases and J by 4 bases, with 9 bases between them. The CDR3 is CASGLIGTTEAFF. CDR3 sequence (DNA): TGTGCTAGTGGTTTAATTGGGACCACTGAAGCTTTCTTT.

V and J are TRBV11-1 and TRBJ1-1, with TRBD1 matching over 8 bases. Germline V lookup: CDR1 SGHAT, CDR2 FQDESV (reference sequence). V lost 5 bases to trimming and J lost 0 bases; unmatched junction nucleotides: 11. CDR3 size: 17 residues. DNA for the CDR3: TGTGCCAGCAGCACCAGGGGGCCTGTGATGATGAACACTGAAGCTTTCTTT. Protein: CASSTRGPVMMNTEAFF.

Ten or more counts support this clonotype. V and J are TRBV2 and TRBJ1-5; D is unclear. Between the trimmed V and J ends, which lost 2 bases and 0 bases, there was a span of 5 bases. The CDR3 is 14 residues long. The germline gives CDR1 SNHLY, CDR2 FYNNEI. CDR3 in amino acids: CASSESNSNQPQHF. The CDR3 region has the DNA TGTGCCAGCAGTGAATCCAATAGCAATCAGCCCCAGCATTTT.

V and J are TRBV3-1 and TRBJ2-7; 12 nucleotides match TRBD1. V shed 4 bases and J 3 bases; nucleotides not matched to a gene: 7. Germline values: CDR1 LGHDT, CDR2 YNNKEL (reference sequence). This CDR3 has 16 residues. For the CDR3, the DNA is TGTGCCAGCAGCCCGTGGGACAGGGGGCCAGTCTACGAGCAGTACTTC. It yields the protein CASSPWDRGPVYEQYF.

Ten or more counts support this clonotype. This chain joins TRBV11-2 and TRBJ1-1, with 9 bases aligning to TRBD1. J gave up 0 bases and V 4 bases, and 6 bases lay outside the gene matches. This CDR3 is built from 16 residues. In germline, CDR1 is SGHAT, CDR2 FQNNGV. In nucleotides, the CDR3 is TGTGCCAGCAGCTCGGGACAGGGACCCATGAACACTGAAGCTTTCTTT. Residues: CASSSGQGPMNTEAFF.

This clonotype was detected many times. The chain has TRBV5-1 and TRBJ1-1, with TRBD1 as a possible D gene (6 bases). The germline gives CDR1 SGHRS, CDR2 YFSETQ. Deletions cut 0 bases from V and 7 bases from J, with 13 bases between. The length of the CDR3 is 14 residues. The CDR3 spells CASSLEQGSGEAFF. In nucleotides, the CDR3 is TGCGCCAGCAGCTTGGAACAGGGATCGGGTGAAGCTTTCTTT.

This clonotype was detected many times. The CDR3 sequence is CASSLDSAGHHEQYF. The DNA of the CDR3 is TGTGCCAGCAGTTTAGATTCTGCAGGGCACCACGAGCAGTACTTC. The chain joins TRBV12-3 or TRBV12-4 to TRBJ2-7; the D gene is possibly TRBD1 (5 bases). V lost 1 base and J lost 5, with 15 bases in between. The CDR3 is 15 residues long.

As concerns this clonotype: This may be a read error: a much more frequent sequence differs by one nucleotide. The V call is TRBV20-1, the J call TRBJ1-1; D is perhaps TRBD1 (5 bases). The CDR3 is 12 residues long. Germline-derived CDR1 and CDR2 are DFQATT and SNEGSKA (reference sequence). CDR3 DNA sequence: TGCAGTGTTCTTCAGGGAACCACTGAAGCTTGCTTT. Its protein is CSVLQGTTEACF.

The chain is built from TRBV30 and TRBJ1-5, with a tentative D call TRBD1 (6 bases). V was trimmed by 0 bases and J by 0 bases, leaving 9 bases between them. There are 15 residues in the CDR3. Germline CDR1 reads GTSNPN; CDR2 reads SVGIG (reference sequence). The CDR3 protein is CAWSVRGFSNQPQHF. The CDR3 nucleotides are TGTGCCTGGAGTGTAAGGGGGTTTAGCAATCAGCCCCAGCATTTT.